This is a list of T cell receptor beta chains from one sample in a study of breast tumors, draining lymph nodes, adjacent tissues. TCRdb processed the multiplex PCR reads anew with MiXCR; each CDR3 protein has one entry. The sample includes around 140,000 distinct CDR3 sequences, approximately 32% seen only once; the top ten take under 2.5%. Sequencing used axillary lymph node tissue. All receptors come from a female donor with breast cancer. Some clones in this sample may be carry-over from other donors' samples. CDR3s include the opening cysteine and the closing phenylalanine or tryptophan. The D gene is left open where the match is weak. The size entry is marked missing in some rows and otherwise reads once, few, many or a size class.

>TRBD2|few|TRBJ2-5|TRBV6-2/TRBV6-3
TGTGCCGGGCAGCGGGATGAAGAGACCCAGTACTTC
CAGQRDEETQYF
>NA|NA|TRBJ1-1|TRBV20-1
TGCAGTGCCCCCATGAGCACTGAAGCTTTCTTT
CSAPMSTEAFF
>NA|many|TRBJ1-5|TRBV19
TGTGCCAGTAGCCCTTCAAGGGATCAGCCCCAGCATTTT
CASSPSRDQPQHF
>TRBD2|NA|TRBJ2-2|TRBV6-2/TRBV6-3
TGTGCCAGCAGTTACCCCAAAACTAGCGGGGGGGCCCGCACCGGGGAGCTGTTTTTT
CASSYPKTSGGARTGELFF
>TRBD2|many|TRBJ2-7|TRBV6-1
TGTGCCAGCTGCGCCGGGGGGATCGTTTACGAGCAGTACTTC
CASCAGGIVYEQYF
>TRBD2|many|TRBJ2-1|TRBV11-2
TGTGCCAGCAGCTCGGGGGGGGGTTCAGGCAATGAGCAGTTCTTC
CASSSGGGSGNEQFF
>TRBD1|NA|TRBJ1-2|TRBV7-2
TGTGCCAGCAGCTTAGAGGACAGGGGAAGCTACACCTTC
CASSLEDRGSYTF
>TRBD1|many|TRBJ2-3|TRBV10-3
TGTGCCATCAGTGGGACAGGGCAAGATACGCAGTATTTT
CAISGTGQDTQYF
>NA|many|TRBJ2-5|TRBV20-1
TGCAGTGCTAGAGCAGCGGGCGGATATCAAGAGACCCAGTACTTC
CSARAAGGYQETQYF
>NA|many|TRBJ1-5|TRBV19
TGTGCCAGTAGTATGGGTGGGGACATGGTTAAGTCCCAGCATTTT
CASSMGGDMVKSQHF
>NA|NA|TRBJ2-6|TRBV7-2
TGTGCCAGCAGCGCAGGCGGTTCTTGGGCCAACGTCCTGACTTTC
CASSAGGSWANVLTF
>NA|many|TRBJ1-6|TRBV20-1
TGCAGTGCTAGACAATCCTCGGGGTTAATGTTACCCAATTCACCCCTCCACTTT
CSARQSSGLMLPNSPLHF
>TRBD1|many|TRBJ1-2|TRBV20-1
TGCAGTGCTAGAGAGGGACAGGGTTACTATGGCTACACCTTC
CSAREGQGYYGYTF
>TRBD1|many|TRBJ2-7|TRBV28
TGTGCCAGCAGTTTATATGGGACAGGGGCCTACGAGCAGTACTTC
CASSLYGTGAYEQYF